Included here is one T cell receptor (beta chain) sequence, with context. The sample is drawn from a study of blood T cell repertoires in COVID-19. Study details: PBMCs, B-cell-depleted T cells, or T cells were the source of the cDNA or gDNA that made up the material.

How the authors handled the data: Amplifying reference gene primers gave estimates of nucleated cell counts. Produced via immunoSEQ multiplex PCR; TCRdb's table is partial and in-frame only. That table is the source of V, J and clone size, and D and trimming were worked out from the DNA. This sample carries more than 200,000 clones, roughly 88% of them seen once, and the ten largest clones take roughly 27%. The V end lost 4 bases, the J end lost 0 bases, and 10 bases lay between the germline ends. Germline V gene data show CDR1 as MGHRA and CDR2 as YSYEKL. The CDR3 contains 15 residues. The source of this sequence is a man aged 35 to 55 with acute or convalescent COVID-19. V is TRBV4-1 and J is TRBJ2-4; tentative D call: TRBD1 (6 bases). Sequenced input: peripheral blood. The CDR3 sequence: CASSPGTIAKNIQYF. In DNA, the CDR3 is TGCGCCAGCAGCCCCGGGACAATAGCCAAAAACATTCAGTACTTC.